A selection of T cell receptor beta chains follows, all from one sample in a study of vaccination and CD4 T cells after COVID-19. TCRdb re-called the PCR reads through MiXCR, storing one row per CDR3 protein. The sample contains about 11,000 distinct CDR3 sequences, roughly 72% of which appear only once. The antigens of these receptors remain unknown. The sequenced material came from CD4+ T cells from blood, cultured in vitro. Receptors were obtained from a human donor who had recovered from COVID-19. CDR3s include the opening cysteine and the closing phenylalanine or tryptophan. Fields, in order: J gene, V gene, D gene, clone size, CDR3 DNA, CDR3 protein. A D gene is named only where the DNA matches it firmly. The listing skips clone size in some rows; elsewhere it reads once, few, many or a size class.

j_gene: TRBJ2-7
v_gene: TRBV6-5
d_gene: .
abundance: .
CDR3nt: TGTGCCAGCAGTTCCGGGACAACTTACGAGCAGTACTTC
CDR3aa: CASSSGTTYEQYF

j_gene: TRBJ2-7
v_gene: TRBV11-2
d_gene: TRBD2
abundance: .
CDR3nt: TGTGCCAGCAGCCCATTTGGGAGGGCCTACGAGCAGTACTTC
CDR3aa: CASSPFGRAYEQYF

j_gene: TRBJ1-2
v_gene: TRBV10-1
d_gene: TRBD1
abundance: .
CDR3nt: TGCGCCAGCAGAGCCGGGACAGGGTTTGTGTGGGCTAACTATGGCTACACCTTC
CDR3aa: CASRAGTGFVWANYGYTF

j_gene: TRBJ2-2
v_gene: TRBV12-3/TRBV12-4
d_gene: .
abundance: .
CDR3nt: TGTGCCAGCAGTCTCTTAAACACCGGGGAGCTGTTTTTT
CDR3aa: CASSLLNTGELFF

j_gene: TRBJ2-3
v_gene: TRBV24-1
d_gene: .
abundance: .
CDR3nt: TGTGCCACCAGTGCGGACCCTCCACGTTTAGATACGCAGTATTTT
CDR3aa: CATSADPPRLDTQYF

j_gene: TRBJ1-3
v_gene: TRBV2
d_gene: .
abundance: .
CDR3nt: TGTGCCAGCAGTGATGGGTTCTCTGGAAACACCATATATTTT
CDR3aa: CASSDGFSGNTIYF

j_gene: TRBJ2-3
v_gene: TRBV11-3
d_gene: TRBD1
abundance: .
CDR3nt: TGTGCCAGCAGCCCCCGACAGGGCGCAGATACGCAGTATTTT
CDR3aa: CASSPRQGADTQYF

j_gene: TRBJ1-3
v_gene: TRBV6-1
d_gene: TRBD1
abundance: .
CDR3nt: TGTGCCAGCAGGAGACAGGGAACAGGAAACACCATATATTTT
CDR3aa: CASRRQGTGNTIYF

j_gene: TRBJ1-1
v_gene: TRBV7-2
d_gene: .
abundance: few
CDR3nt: TGTGCCAGCAGCTTAGTGAGGCGACAGAACACTGAAGCTTTCTTT
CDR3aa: CASSLVRRQNTEAFF

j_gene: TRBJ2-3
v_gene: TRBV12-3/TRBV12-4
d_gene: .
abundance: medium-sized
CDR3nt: TGTGCCAGCAGTTTAAAAGCGGGCCGGGGGGATACGCAGTATTTT
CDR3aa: CASSLKAGRGDTQYF

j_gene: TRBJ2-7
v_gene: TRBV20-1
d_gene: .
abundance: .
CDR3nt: TGCAGTGCTAGAGGCCAGGGACGGCCTTACGAGCAGTACTTC
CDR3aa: CSARGQGRPYEQYF